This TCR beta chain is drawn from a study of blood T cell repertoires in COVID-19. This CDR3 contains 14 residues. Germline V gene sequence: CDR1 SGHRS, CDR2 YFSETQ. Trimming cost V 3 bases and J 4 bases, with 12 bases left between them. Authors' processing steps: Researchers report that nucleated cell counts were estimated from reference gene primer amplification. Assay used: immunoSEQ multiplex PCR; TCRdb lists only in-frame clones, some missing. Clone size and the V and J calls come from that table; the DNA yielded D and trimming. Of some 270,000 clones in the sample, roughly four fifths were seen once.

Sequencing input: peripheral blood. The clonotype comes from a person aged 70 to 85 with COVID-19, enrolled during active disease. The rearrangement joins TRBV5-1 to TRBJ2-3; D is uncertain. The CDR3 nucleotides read TGCGCCAGCAGCTCCTATCTCTCCCCAGATACGCAGTATTTT. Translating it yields CASSSYLSPDTQYF.